The 28 T cell receptor beta chains given below trace back to one sample, sequenced in a study of cytomegalovirus exposure and HLA in healthy donors. Assay used: immunoSEQ multiplex PCR; TCRdb lists only in-frame clones, some missing. The sample carries about 300,000 clones, 88% recorded once. Sequencing was carried out using PBMCs. These receptors all come from a woman between 18 and 29 years old in good health and CMV-seronegative.

The chain uses TRBV4-3 and TRBJ2-7; 7 bases align to TRBD2. Germline CDR1 LGHNA, CDR2 YSLEER. This CDR3 is 15 amino acids long. The V and J ends lost 1 base and 6 bases, in that order; junction bases with no gene match: 9. The CDR3 DNA is TGCGCCAGCAGCCAAGGGCGCCAGACTAGCTCCGAGCAGTACTTC. Translating gives CASSQGRQTSSEQYF.

The chain recombines TRBV5-6 with TRBJ2-7; 14 bases align to TRBD2. CDR1 is SGHDT, CDR2 YYEEEE, per germline. This CDR3 is built from 16 residues. Trimming at V came to 5 bases and at J to 2 bases, leaving 6 bases not matched to a gene. CDR3 sequence: CASSSGLAGGAYEQYF. The CDR3 nucleotides are TGTGCCAGCAGTTCTGGACTAGCGGGAGGTGCCTACGAGCAGTACTTC. Supplemented by reference TRBV5-6 and TRBJ2-7, the full variable domain reads DAGVTQSPTHLIKTRGQQVTLRCSPKSGHDTVSWYQQALGQGPQFIFQYYEEEERQRGNFPDRFSGHQFPNYSSELNVNALLLGDSALYLCASSSGLAGGAYEQYFGPGTRLTVT.

This clone was found a few times. The J gene is TRBJ2-1, the V gene TRBV25-1, with 7 bases aligning to TRBD2. CDR1 and CDR2 from the germline V gene are MGHDK and SYGVNS. The CDR3 totals 18 residues. V lost 2 bases, J lost 2 bases, and 12 bases stayed unmatched. This CDR3 is CASSEQPEPSGAYNEQFF. CDR3 bases: TGTGCCAGCAGTGAACAACCAGAACCTAGCGGAGCCTACAATGAGCAGTTCTTC.

The chain carries TRBV6-5 and TRBJ2-5, with 12 bases matching TRBD2. The CDR3 loop spans 16 amino acids. Germline assignment: CDR1 MNHEY and CDR2 SVGAGI. V lost 2 bases and J lost 9; bases outside the gene matches: 10. CDR3 sequence: CASSYQGLAGTMSQYF. In DNA form, the CDR3 reads TGTGCCAGCAGTTACCAGGGACTAGCGGGCACAATGTCCCAGTACTTC.

The chain joins TRBV5-1 to TRBJ2-7, with 8 bases matching TRBD2. CDR1 is SGHRS and CDR2 is YFSETQ in the germline V gene. Unmatched junction bases numbered 5, after V lost 0 bases and J lost 3 bases. This CDR3 contains 15 residues. The CDR3 nucleotides read TGCGCCAGCAGCTTGGCGGGAGGGTCGAGCTACGAGCAGTACTTC. Translation gives CASSLAGGSSYEQYF.

This clone has a single count. J is TRBJ2-7 and V is TRBV9, with 10 bases lining up with TRBD2. The CDR3 is 15 amino acids. The V gene end was trimmed by 4 bases and the J gene end by 2 bases; junction bases not matched to a gene: 6. From germline, CDR1 is SGDLS and CDR2 YYNGEE. In DNA, the CDR3 is TGTGCCAGCAGCTCTAGCGGGAGAAATACCTACGAGCAGTACTTC. Protein sequence: CASSSSGRNTYEQYF.

The rearrangement uses TRBV27 and TRBJ2-6, with 8 bases aligning to TRBD1. In germline, CDR1 is MNHEY, CDR2 SMNVEV (reference sequence). V shed 0 bases and J 0 bases; nucleotides not matched to a gene: 7. CDR3 size: 19 residues. In DNA form, the CDR3 reads TGTGCCAGCAGTTTATCGGCCGACAGGGGCCACTCTGGGGCCAACGTCCTGACTTTC. Protein sequence: CASSLSADRGHSGANVLTF. Full variable domain (outside the CDR3, taken from reference TRBV27 and TRBJ2-6): EAQVTQNPRYLITVTGKKLTVTCSQNMNHEYMSWYRQDPGLGLRQIYYSMNVEVTDKGDVPEGYKVSRKEKRNFPLILESPSPNQTSLYFCASSLSADRGHSGANVLTFGAGSRLTVL.

CDR3 region: CAISPGQATREQYF. For the CDR3, the DNA is TGTGCCATCAGCCCGGGACAGGCTACAAGGGAGCAGTACTTC. This chain joins TRBV10-3 and TRBJ2-7; 8 bases line up with TRBD1. Per germline, CDR1 ENHRY and CDR2 SYGVKD. This CDR3 is built from 14 residues. Losses at the gene ends were 6 bases for V and 7 bases for J; bases not matched to a gene: 11.

The CDR3 DNA sequence: TGCGCCAGCAGCTTGACAGGGGGTCAGCCCCAGCATTTT. It codes for CASSLTGGQPQHF. The V and J genes are TRBV5-1 and TRBJ1-5, with TRBD1 matching 8 bases. Germline CDR1 reads SGHRS; CDR2 reads YFSETQ. Trimming removed 1 base from V and 6 bases from J; junction bases left unmatched: 0. The CDR3 extends over 13 amino acids.

The V gene is TRBV28, the J gene TRBJ1-6; 9 bases fit TRBD1. V was pared by 5 bases and J by 8 bases, with 10 bases of the junction left unmatched. Per germline, CDR1 MDHEN and CDR2 SYDVKM. This CDR3 comprises 16 residues. In DNA, the CDR3 is TGTGCCAGCAGTCCCGTGCGGGACAGGGCACATTCACCCCTCCACTTT. As protein: CASSPVRDRAHSPLHF.

The chain employs TRBV5-4 and TRBJ1-1; D gene unclear. V lost 0 bases and J lost 0, with 9 bases in between. The CDR3 is made up of 15 amino acids. The germline gives CDR1 SGHNT, CDR2 YYREEE (reference sequence). CDR3 nucleotides: TGTGCCAGCAGCTTGGCCCGGGAGGTGAACACTGAAGCTTTCTTT. Protein sequence: CASSLAREVNTEAFF.

This chain uses TRBV27 with TRBJ2-7; a weak D match, TRBD2 (5 bases). Germline lookup yields CDR1 MNHEY and CDR2 SMNVEV (reference sequence). The germline V and J ends were trimmed by 5 bases and 7 bases, with 24 bases remaining between them. The length of the CDR3 is 16 residues. In DNA form, the CDR3 reads TGTGCCAGCAGTGCCCAGGAGGCCCGTGGGTTTGGAGAGCAGTACTTC. Translating gives CASSAQEARGFGEQYF.

In its sample, this clone was seen once. CDR3 nucleotides: TGTGCCAGCAGCTTTACTAGCGTCAATGAGCAGTTCTTC. Amino acid sequence: CASSFTSVNEQFF. The chain joins TRBV7-3 to TRBJ2-1; 7 bases line up with TRBD2. Germline CDR1 reads SGHTA; CDR2 reads FQGTGA. J gave up 6 bases and V 3 bases, and 2 bases lay outside the gene matches. This CDR3 spans 13 amino acids. The full variable domain, with the rest looked up from reference TRBV7-3 and TRBJ2-1, is GAGVSQTPSNKVTEKGKYVELRCDPISGHTALYWYRQSLGQGPEFLIYFQGTGAADDSGLPNDRFFAVRPEGSVSTLKIQRTERGDSAVYLCASSFTSVNEQFFGPGTRLTVL.

V usage is TRBV27 and J usage is TRBJ2-3, with 10 bases aligning to TRBD2. Trimming at V came to 2 bases and at J to 2 bases, leaving 4 bases not matched to a gene. This CDR3 has 16 residues. The germline V gene encodes CDR1 MNHEY and CDR2 SMNVEV (reference sequence). DNA for the CDR3: TGTGCCAGCAGTTTAACTAGCGGGGACTACACAGATACGCAGTATTTT. It codes for CASSLTSGDYTDTQYF.

This rearrangement joins TRBV18 to TRBJ2-1, with TRBD2 as a possible D gene (6 bases). Between the trimmed V and J ends, which lost 2 bases and 6 bases, there was a span of 14 bases. Germline CDR1 KGHSH, CDR2 LQKENI. CDR3 length: 15 residues. Written as DNA, the CDR3 is TGTGCCAGCTCACCAGGAGGGCGGGGACGCAATGAGCAGTTCTTC. It is translated as CASSPGGRGRNEQFF.

The V call is TRBV23-1, the J call TRBJ2-7, with TRBD2 matching over 11 bases. TRBV23-1 is an ORF; its function is uncertain. CDR3 length: 16 amino acids. The trim removed 2 bases at V and 4 bases at J, leaving 7 bases unmatched. As DNA, the CDR3 is TGCGCCAGCAGTCAAAGACGGTTAGCGGGAGGGTACGAGCAGTACTTC. Translating it yields CASSQRRLAGGYEQYF.

The V gene is TRBV5-1, the J gene TRBJ2-7; D is undetermined. This CDR3 has 12 amino acids. The germline gives CDR1 SGHRS, CDR2 YFSETQ. The V end lost 5 bases, the J end lost 2 bases, and 8 bases lay between the germline ends. The CDR3 DNA reads as TGCGCCAGCAGACCCACAGCCTACGAGCAGTACTTC. Its protein is CASRPTAYEQYF.

This sequence joins TRBV4-1 and TRBJ1-1, with D unresolved. The germline gives CDR1 MGHRA, CDR2 YSYEKL. V lost 1 base and J lost 11, with 11 bases in between. This CDR3 contains 12 residues. Here the CDR3 reads CASSQVGLGAFF. The CDR3 nucleotides are TGCGCCAGCAGCCAAGTGGGCCTTGGGGCTTTCTTT.

This clone turned up a few times. The V call is TRBV4-1, the J call TRBJ2-3; 11 bases are a match to TRBD2. The CDR3 contains 16 residues. Trimming cost V 3 bases and J 1 base; bases outside gene matches: 3. Germline V gene data show CDR1 as MGHRA and CDR2 as YSYEKL. CDR3 sequence reads: CASSQGGLAGTDTQYF. The CDR3 region has the DNA TGCGCCAGCAGCCAGGGGGGACTAGCGGGCACAGATACGCAGTATTTT.

Notes on this clone: Other DNA sequences in the sample encode the same CDR3. V is TRBV7-2 and J is TRBJ2-1; 8 nucleotides match TRBD1. Germline trimming cut 1 base from V and 1 base from J; bases unmatched to any gene: 0. Germline lookup yields CDR1 SGHTA and CDR2 FQGNSA. The CDR3 runs to 15 residues. The CDR3 DNA reads as TGTGCCAGCAGCTTAGACAGGGGGTCCTACAATGAGCAGTTCTTC. Translated: CASSLDRGSYNEQFF.

The chain carries TRBV5-1 and TRBJ2-3; 13 bases are shared with TRBD2. V lost 4 bases, J lost 3 bases, and 8 bases stayed unmatched. Germline-derived CDR1 and CDR2 are SGHRS and YFSETQ. The CDR3 sequence is 17 residues long. The CDR3 region is CASSARLAGGATDTQYF. CDR3 sequence (DNA): TGCGCCAGCAGCGCAAGACTAGCGGGAGGTGCTACAGATACGCAGTATTTT.

V usage is TRBV7-2 and J usage is TRBJ2-7, with D possibly TRBD1 on 6 matching bases. Trimming took 5 bases from V and 6 from J, leaving 20 bases between them. The germline CDR1 and CDR2 sequences are SGHTA and FQGNSA. This CDR3 is 15 amino acids long. The CDR3 region is CASSPGPQGVSEQYF. The DNA of the CDR3 is TGTGCCAGCAGCCCAGGTCCACAGGGTGTAAGCGAGCAGTACTTC.

This clone was picked up a small number of times. The chain is built from TRBV6-5 and TRBJ1-1, with D possibly being TRBD1 (5 bases). In germline, CDR1 is MNHEY, CDR2 SVGAGI. The V and J ends lost 8 bases and 0 bases respectively, with 13 bases between them. The CDR3 has 14 residues. CDR3: CASRQSSMNTEAFF. The CDR3, as DNA: TGTGCCAGCCGACAGAGTAGTATGAACACTGAAGCTTTCTTT.

This clone was counted between two and nine times. This chain connects TRBV5-6 to TRBJ2-7, with 7 bases identical to TRBD1. The CDR3 spans 14 residues. The trim removed 3 bases at V and 2 bases at J, leaving 5 bases unmatched. CDR1 and CDR2 from the germline V gene are SGHDT and YYEEEE. The CDR3: CASSSQGKTYEQYF. As DNA, the CDR3 is TGTGCCAGCAGCTCACAGGGGAAAACCTACGAGCAGTACTTC.

The gene calls are TRBV2 and TRBJ2-1; D is undetermined. Trimming left V 3 bases short and J 5 bases short, with 5 bases between. Germline values: CDR1 SNHLY, CDR2 FYNNEI. CDR3 length: 12 amino acids. The CDR3, as DNA: TGTGCCAGCAGTGACCCTGACAATGAGCAGTTCTTC. This codes for CASSDPDNEQFF. The variable domain in full, completed from reference TRBV2 and TRBJ2-1, reads EPEVTQTPSHQVTQMGQEVILRCVPISNHLYFYWYRQILGQKVEFLVSFYNNEISEKSEIFDDQFSVERPDGSNFTLKIRSTKLEDSAMYFCASSDPDNEQFFGPGTRLTVL.

V and J are TRBV9 and TRBJ1-2; tentatively, D is TRBD1 (5 bases). Germline lookup yields CDR1 SGDLS and CDR2 YYNGEE. This CDR3 contains 15 residues. V was pared by 4 bases and J by 2 bases, with 15 bases between. In DNA, the CDR3 is TGTGCCAGCAGCCCCCGGTGGGGGGTAAACTATGGCTACACCTTC. This sequence encodes CASSPRWGVNYGYTF.

This chain connects TRBV7-9 to TRBJ1-4, with TRBD1 matching over 8 bases. Germline V gene lookup returns CDR1 SEHNR and CDR2 FQNEAQ (reference sequence). The junction had 3 bases not matched to a gene; V was cut back by 8 bases and J by 4 bases. The CDR3 has 13 residues. The CDR3 sequence: CASRDRGNEKLFF. Here the CDR3 DNA reads TGTGCCAGCCGTGACAGGGGTAATGAAAAACTGTTTTTT.

The chain links TRBV5-4 to TRBJ2-7; D perhaps matches TRBD2 (5 bases). This CDR3 has 13 residues. Germline V lookup: CDR1 SGHNT, CDR2 YYREEE (reference sequence). Trimming pared 5 bases from V and 4 bases from J, leaving 13 bases between. CDR3 amino acids: CASSAGLLYEQYF. The CDR3 DNA follows: TGTGCCAGCAGTGCGGGCCTCCTATACGAGCAGTACTTC.